Below, 23 T cell receptor beta chains from the same sample are listed, as sequenced in a study of blood T cell repertoires in COVID-19. Some clones are missing from TCRdb's copy, which holds only in-frame ones; the method was immunoSEQ multiplex PCR. The repertoire has 150,000 to 200,000 clones, 80% to 90% of them found once; the top ten carry 2.5% to 3.5%. Sequencing used peripheral blood. These receptors were taken from a man aged 55 to 69 with acute or convalescent COVID-19.

This clone was seen a single time. The chain recombines TRBV3-1 (or the pseudogene TRBV3-2) with TRBJ1-3; 10 positions agree with TRBD1. V trimming: 4 bases; J trimming: 4 bases; junction bases outside the gene matches: 13. Germline V lookup: CDR1 LGHDT, CDR2 YNNKEL (reference sequence). The CDR3 extends over 18 amino acids. CDR3 region: CASSRNYRDRGAGNTIYF. In DNA form, the CDR3 reads TGTGCCAGCAGCCGAAATTACCGGGACAGGGGAGCAGGAAACACCATATATTTT.

In this sample, this clone turned up once. The V gene is TRBV2, the J gene TRBJ2-5; 8 bases map to TRBD2. The CDR3 totals 12 residues. J lost 10 bases, V lost 9 bases, and 10 bases had no gene match. Germline values: CDR1 SNHLY, CDR2 FYNNEI. The CDR3 protein is CASLTAAGGQYF. In DNA form, the CDR3 reads TGTGCCAGTTTGACAGCCGCGGGGGGCCAGTACTTC.

V gene TRBV2 combines with J gene TRBJ1-1, with unresolved D. The CDR3 runs 11 residues. In germline, CDR1 is SNHLY, CDR2 FYNNEI. V lost 5 bases, J lost 6 bases, and 7 bases lay in between. CDR3 protein: CASSLFAEAFF. The CDR3 region has the DNA TGTGCCAGCAGTCTTTTCGCTGAAGCTTTCTTT.

The chain has TRBV3-1 (or the pseudogene TRBV3-2) and TRBJ2-7; no definite D call. The CDR3 runs 15 residues. V lost 6 bases and J lost 1, with 16 bases in between. Germline V gene data show CDR1 as LGHDT and CDR2 as YNNKEL (reference sequence). In DNA, the CDR3 is TGTGCCAGCAGTCGTAGACACGATGCATCCTACGAGCAGTACTTC. It specifies CASSRRHDASYEQYF.

This clone appeared a single time. The chain combines TRBV7-9 with TRBJ2-1; D possibly corresponds to TRBD1 (5 bases). CDR1 is SEHNR and CDR2 is FQNEAQ in the germline V gene (reference sequence). The CDR3 length is 17 residues. Trimming removed 0 bases at V and 0 bases at J, with 12 bases between. For the CDR3, the DNA is TGTGCCAGCAGCTTAGCGACCGCAGGGTTCTCCTACAATGAGCAGTTCTTC. Protein: CASSLATAGFSYNEQFF.

The DNA of the CDR3 is TGTGCCATCAGTGCGGGGGACCTAGCGGGGGGAACCTACGAGCAGTACTTC. This gives the protein CAISAGDLAGGTYEQYF. J is TRBJ2-7 and V is TRBV10-3, with TRBD2 matching 11 bases. The V and J ends lost 4 bases and 2 bases, in that order; junction bases with no gene match: 10. The CDR3 totals 17 residues. Looked up from germline, CDR1 is ENHRY and CDR2 is SYGVKD.

The chain employs TRBV7-9 and TRBJ2-5; 8 bases align to TRBD2. Germline values: CDR1 SEHNR, CDR2 FQNEAQ (reference sequence). CDR3 length: 14 amino acids. V gave up 8 bases and J gave up 6 bases; unmatched junction bases: 11. This CDR3 is CASGLAGGKKTQYF. As DNA, the CDR3 is TGTGCCAGCGGGCTGGCGGGGGGCAAGAAGACCCAGTACTTC.

With regard to this clone: The identical CDR3 is also encoded by other nucleotide sequences in the sample. J is TRBJ2-1 and V is TRBV4-3; TRBD1 matches 8 bases. This CDR3 region has 15 residues. V was clipped by 1 base and J by 8 bases; unmatched bases: 7. Looked up from germline, CDR1 is LGHNA and CDR2 is YSLEER. The CDR3 protein is CASSQGAGGWDEQFF. The CDR3, as DNA: TGCGCCAGCAGCCAAGGGGCAGGGGGCTGGGATGAGCAGTTCTTC.

The V gene is TRBV30, the J gene TRBJ1-3, with D hard to call. Germline V gene lookup returns CDR1 GTSNPN and CDR2 SVGIG (reference sequence). There are 17 residues in the CDR3. V lost 0 bases, J lost 0 bases, and 15 bases lay in between. DNA of the CDR3: TGTGCCTGGAGTGTTTGTTCGCGTATCTTCTCTGGAAACACCATATATTTT. Its translation is CAWSVCSRIFSGNTIYF. The whole variable domain, filled in from reference TRBV30 and TRBJ1-3, reads SQTIHQWPATLVQPVGSPLSLECTVEGTSNPNLYWYRQAAGRGLQLLFYSVGIGQISSEVPQNLSASRPQDRQFILSSKKLLLSDSGFYLCAWSVCSRIFSGNTIYFGEGSWLTVV.

The rearrangement links TRBV19 to TRBJ1-5; 8 bases map to TRBD1. This CDR3 contains 15 residues. Trimming removed 4 bases from V and 2 bases from J; junction bases left unmatched: 4. From germline, CDR1 is LNHDA and CDR2 SQIVND (reference sequence). CDR3 coding DNA: TGTGCCAGTAGTAAAGGACAGGGCGGCAATCAGCCCCAGCATTTT. Amino acids: CASSKGQGGNQPQHF.

This chain joins TRBV4-3 and TRBJ2-5; D perhaps matches TRBD2 (6 bases). V shed 4 bases and J shed 5 bases, with 11 bases lying between them. The CDR3 has 13 residues. Germline V CDR1 and CDR2: LGHNA, YSLEER. The CDR3 nucleotides are TGCGCCAGCAGCCCGGGGGTGGAGGAGACCCAGTACTTC. It encodes CASSPGVEETQYF.

This rearrangement joins TRBV10-2 to TRBJ2-1, with 9 bases matching TRBD2. Germline trimming cut 0 bases from V and 6 bases from J; bases unmatched to any gene: 3. The CDR3 runs to 15 residues. Looked up from germline, CDR1 is WSHSY and CDR2 is SAAADI. CDR3 bases: TGCGCCAGCAGTGAGTCCTGGACTAGCGTCAATGAGCAGTTCTTC. This codes for CASSESWTSVNEQFF.

This clone was observed a few times. The chain combines TRBV27 with TRBJ1-6; 10 bases fit TRBD1. The CDR3 runs 15 residues. The V and J ends lost 7 bases and 9 bases, in that order; junction bases with no gene match: 9. CDR1 and CDR2 (germline): MNHEY, SMNVEV (reference sequence). The CDR3 DNA is TGTGCCAGCACCGACCGGGACAGGGGCTTTTCACCCCTCCACTTT. Residues: CASTDRDRGFSPLHF.

This clone was detected once. The chain carries TRBV19 and TRBJ1-5, with 7 bases aligning to TRBD1. The length of the CDR3 is 16 residues. Germline values: CDR1 LNHDA, CDR2 SQIVND (reference sequence). V lost 2 bases to trimming and J lost 6 bases; unmatched junction nucleotides: 10. This CDR3 reads CASSIIRQGSSQPQHF. Here the CDR3 DNA reads TGTGCCAGTAGTATAATCAGACAGGGCTCGAGTCAGCCCCAGCATTTT.

The V gene is TRBV12-3 or TRBV12-4, the J gene TRBJ2-3; D is possibly TRBD2 (6 bases). Trimming removed 7 bases at V and 8 bases at J, with 13 bases between. The CDR3 loop spans 12 amino acids. The CDR3 protein is CASTSPGGTQYF. CDR3 DNA: TGTGCCAGCACCAGCCCCGGGGGTACGCAGTATTTT.

This chain connects TRBV28 to TRBJ1-5, with 7 bases identical to TRBD1. The germline V gene encodes CDR1 MDHEN and CDR2 SYDVKM. The trim removed 3 bases at V and 2 bases at J, leaving 4 bases unmatched. The CDR3 sequence is 15 residues long. The CDR3 DNA follows: TGTGCCAGCAGTTTTGACAGGGAGGGCAATCAGCCCCAGCATTTT. It encodes CASSFDREGNQPQHF.

The V gene is TRBV7-3, the J gene TRBJ2-3; TRBD2 might be the D (6 bases). The germline V and J ends were trimmed by 5 bases and 4 bases, with 10 bases remaining between them. The CDR3 is 13 amino acids. Per the germline V gene, CDR1 is SGHTA and CDR2 is FQGTGA. CDR3 region: CASSVAAADTQYF. As DNA, the CDR3 is TGTGCCAGCAGCGTAGCGGCGGCAGATACGCAGTATTTT. The entire variable domain, with the rest obtained from reference TRBV7-3 and TRBJ2-3, is as follows: GAGVSQTPSNKVTEKGKYVELRCDPISGHTALYWYRQSLGQGPEFLIYFQGTGAADDSGLPNDRFFAVRPEGSVSTLKIQRTERGDSAVYLCASSVAAADTQYFGPGTRLTVL.

The V call is TRBV10-3, the J call TRBJ2-1; 11 nucleotides match TRBD2. The CDR3 is made up of 17 amino acids. Germline V gives CDR1 ENHRY, CDR2 SYGVKD. V lost 2 bases, J lost 7 bases, and 10 bases stayed unmatched. CDR3 coding DNA: TGTGCCATCAGTGAGACTACTAGCGGGAGATCGTCAAATGAGCAGTTCTTC. Protein sequence: CAISETTSGRSSNEQFF.

The chain recombines TRBV28 with TRBJ2-7, with 8 bases that match TRBD1. Unmatched junction bases numbered 10, after V lost 6 bases and J lost 0 bases. CDR1 and CDR2 (germline): MDHEN, SYDVKM. The CDR3 contains 16 residues. In DNA form, the CDR3 reads TGTGCCAGCAGCCGCATGGGACAGGCCAGCTCCTACGAGCAGTACTTC. Residues: CASSRMGQASSYEQYF.

The V gene is TRBV13, the J gene TRBJ2-1; maybe TRBD2 (5 bases). The germline V gene encodes CDR1 PRHDT and CDR2 FYEKMQ (reference sequence). This CDR3 is 15 amino acids long. V gave up 4 bases and J gave up 7 bases, with 17 bases separating them. Written as DNA, the CDR3 is TGTGCCAGCAGCTCCTCTAGCCCCCTACGGAATGAGCAGTTCTTC. Protein: CASSSSSPLRNEQFF.

V gene TRBV28 combines with J gene TRBJ2-3, with no clear D. CDR1 is MDHEN and CDR2 is SYDVKM in the germline V gene. CDR3 length: 15 amino acids. V shed 6 bases and J shed 3 bases, with 16 bases lying between them. This CDR3 reads CASRRLLGATDTQYF. The CDR3 DNA sequence: TGTGCCAGCAGGCGTTTATTAGGAGCTACAGATACGCAGTATTTT.

V is TRBV29-1 and J is TRBJ1-2; 8 bases match TRBD1. Trimming removed 5 bases from V and 4 bases from J; junction bases left unmatched: 3. The CDR3 covers 12 residues. Per germline, CDR1 SQVTM and CDR2 ANQGSEA. CDR3 loop: CSVLDRGYGYTF. The CDR3 DNA sequence: TGCAGCGTTCTAGACAGGGGCTATGGCTACACCTTC.

The chain combines TRBV9 with TRBJ2-7; D perhaps matches TRBD1 (5 bases). V shed 6 bases and J shed 6 bases, with 16 bases lying between them. This CDR3 spans 13 amino acids. Germline CDR1 and CDR2: SGDLS and YYNGEE. The CDR3 here is CASNNPGAGEQYF. The CDR3 DNA sequence: TGTGCCAGCAACAATCCTGGGGCAGGCGAGCAGTACTTC.